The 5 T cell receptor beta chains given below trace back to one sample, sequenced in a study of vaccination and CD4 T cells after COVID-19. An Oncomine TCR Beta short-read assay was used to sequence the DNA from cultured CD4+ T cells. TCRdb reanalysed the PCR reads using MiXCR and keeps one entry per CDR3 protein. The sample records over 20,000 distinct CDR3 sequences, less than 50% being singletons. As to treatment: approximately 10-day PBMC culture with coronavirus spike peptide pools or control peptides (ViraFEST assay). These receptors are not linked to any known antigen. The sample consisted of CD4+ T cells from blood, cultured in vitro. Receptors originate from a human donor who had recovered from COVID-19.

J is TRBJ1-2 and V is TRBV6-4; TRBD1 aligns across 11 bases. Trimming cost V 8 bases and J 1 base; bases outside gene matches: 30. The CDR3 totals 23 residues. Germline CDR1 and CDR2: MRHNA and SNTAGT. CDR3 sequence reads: CASRLCRGSVNRDRGMINYGYTF. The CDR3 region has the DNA TGTGCCAGCCGTTTATGCAGGGGCTCCGTTAACCGGGACAGGGGGATGATTAACTATGGCTACACCTTC.

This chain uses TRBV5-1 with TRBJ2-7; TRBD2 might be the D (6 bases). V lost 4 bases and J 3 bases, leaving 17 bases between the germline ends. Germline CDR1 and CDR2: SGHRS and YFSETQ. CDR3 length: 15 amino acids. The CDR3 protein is CASSGTPGVNYEQYF. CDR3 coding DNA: TGCGCCAGCAGCGGAACTCCGGGGGTAAACTACGAGCAGTACTTC.

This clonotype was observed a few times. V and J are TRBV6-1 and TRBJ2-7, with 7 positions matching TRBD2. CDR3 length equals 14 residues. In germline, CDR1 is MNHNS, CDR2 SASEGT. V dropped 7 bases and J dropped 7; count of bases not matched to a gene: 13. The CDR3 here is CASNERGGTGEQYF. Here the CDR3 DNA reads TGTGCCAGCAACGAACGCGGGGGAACCGGGGAGCAGTACTTC.

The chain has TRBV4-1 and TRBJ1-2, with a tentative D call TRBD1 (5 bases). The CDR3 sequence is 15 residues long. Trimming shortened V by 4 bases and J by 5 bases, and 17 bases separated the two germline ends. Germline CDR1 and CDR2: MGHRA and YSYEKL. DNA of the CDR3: TGCGCCAGCAGCCCAGGGATTGGACAATTATATGGCTACACCTTC. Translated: CASSPGIGQLYGYTF.

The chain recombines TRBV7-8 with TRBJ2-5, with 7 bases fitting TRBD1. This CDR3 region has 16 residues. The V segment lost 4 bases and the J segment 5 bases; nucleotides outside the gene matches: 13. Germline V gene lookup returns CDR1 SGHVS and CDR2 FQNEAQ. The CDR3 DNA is TGTGCCAGCAGCTCCCTTCTTGGACAGGATGGGGAGACCCAGTACTTC. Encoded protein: CASSSLLGQDGETQYF.